These T cell receptor beta chains were read from a single sample in a study of blood T cells in healthy people across ages. TCRdb passed the 5' RACE reads through MiXCR, listing each CDR3 protein once. This sample has roughly 1.5 million distinct CDR3 sequences; under 55% occur once, and the top ten carry 4%. The sequencing input was blood. These receptors all stem from a woman between 18 and 30 years old in good health. CDR3s include the opening cysteine and the closing phenylalanine or tryptophan. A D gene is named only where the DNA matches it firmly. Clone size, where shown, is once, few, many, or a class for clones that have expanded.

cdr3_nt cdr3_aa d_call v_call clone_size j_call
TGCAGTGCTAGAGGCGTCGACAGGGTAATAGCCAAAAACATTCAGTACTTC CSARGVDRVIAKNIQYF TRBD1 TRBV20-1 . TRBJ2-4
TGCGCCAGCCGGCTAACCTCTCGAGAGCAGTTCTTC CASRLTSREQFF . TRBV5-1 few TRBJ2-1
TGCGCCAGCAGCCAAGGTCCCGGGGAGCTCCTCGGGACCCAGTACTTC CASSQGPGELLGTQYF . TRBV4-3 . TRBJ2-5
TGTGCCAGCAGGAGAGCTGGGAATAGCAATCAGCCCCAGCATTTT CASRRAGNSNQPQHF . TRBV6-5 . TRBJ1-5
TGCAGTGCTGGTTCTCCTACGGGAACTTACGAGCAGTACTTC CSAGSPTGTYEQYF . TRBV20-1 few TRBJ2-7
TGTGCCAGCACTCTGGGCCGACAGGGCAATCAGCCCCAGCATTTT CASTLGRQGNQPQHF . TRBV12-3/TRBV12-4 . TRBJ1-5
TGCGCCAGCAGCCAACCGGGACTGTTCTCCTACGAGCAGTACTTC CASSQPGLFSYEQYF . TRBV4-1 . TRBJ2-7
TGTGCCAGCAGCGGGTTGGACGGAACTGGGGGTGGCTACACCTTC CASSGLDGTGGGYTF . TRBV7-2 . TRBJ1-2
TGTGCCAGTCAAGGGACATTCCCTGGCTACACCTTC CASQGTFPGYTF . TRBV28 . TRBJ1-2
TGTGCCAGCAGCGCCCTGTCTGGGAGCTCCTACAATGAGCAGTTCTTC CASSALSGSSYNEQFF . TRBV9 . TRBJ2-1
TGCAGTGCTAGAGATACAACGTATAGCAATCAGCCCCAGCATTTT CSARDTTYSNQPQHF . TRBV20-1 few TRBJ1-5
TGCAGCGTTGGAGGGGCAGGATCTACCGGAGCTTACGAGCAGTACTTC CSVGGAGSTGAYEQYF . TRBV29-1 . TRBJ2-7
TGTGCCAGCAGCCCAGAGTCCGGAGTTTATGGCTACACCTTC CASSPESGVYGYTF . TRBV7-9 few TRBJ1-2
TGTACCAGCACCGCGACTCTCTACAATGAGCAGTTCTTC CTSTATLYNEQFF . TRBV28 . TRBJ2-1
TGTGCCAGCAAAGGTGGGTTAGGCAGTGAAGCTTTCTTT CASKGGLGSEAFF . TRBV12-3/TRBV12-4 . TRBJ1-1
TGTGCCAGCAGCTTAAACACAGGGGGCGTGGGGTCCCAGCATTTT CASSLNTGGVGSQHF TRBD1 TRBV7-2 . TRBJ1-5
TGTGCCATCAGCGGGACAGGGGACAAAAACATTCAGTACTTC CAISGTGDKNIQYF TRBD1 TRBV10-3 . TRBJ2-4